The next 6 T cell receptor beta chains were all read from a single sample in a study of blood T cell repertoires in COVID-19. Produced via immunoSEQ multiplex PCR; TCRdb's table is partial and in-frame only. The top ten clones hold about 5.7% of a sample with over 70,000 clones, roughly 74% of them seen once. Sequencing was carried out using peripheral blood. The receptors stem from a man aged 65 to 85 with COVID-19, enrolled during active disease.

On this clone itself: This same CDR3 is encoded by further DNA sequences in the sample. This CDR3 reads CASSYSRNTEAFF. The CDR3 nucleotides read TGTGCCAGCAGTTACTCCCGTAACACTGAAGCTTTCTTT. The chain joins TRBV6-5 to TRBJ1-1; D gene unclear. Germline lookup yields CDR1 MNHEY and CDR2 SVGAGI. Trimming cost V 0 bases and J 2 bases, with 4 bases left between them. The CDR3 sequence is 13 residues long.

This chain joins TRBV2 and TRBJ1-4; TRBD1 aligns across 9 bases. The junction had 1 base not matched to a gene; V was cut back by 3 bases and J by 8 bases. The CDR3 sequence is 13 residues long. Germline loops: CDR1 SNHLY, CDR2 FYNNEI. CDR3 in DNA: TGTGCCAGCAGTGAGACAGGGGGGGAAAAACTGTTTTTT. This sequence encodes CASSETGGEKLFF.

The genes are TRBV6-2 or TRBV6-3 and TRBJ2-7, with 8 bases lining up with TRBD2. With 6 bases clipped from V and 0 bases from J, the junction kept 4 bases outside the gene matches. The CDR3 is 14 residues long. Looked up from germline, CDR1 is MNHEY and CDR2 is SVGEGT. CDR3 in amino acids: CASSRGGSSYEQYF. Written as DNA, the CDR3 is TGTGCCAGCAGCCGCGGGGGGTCCTCCTACGAGCAGTACTTC.

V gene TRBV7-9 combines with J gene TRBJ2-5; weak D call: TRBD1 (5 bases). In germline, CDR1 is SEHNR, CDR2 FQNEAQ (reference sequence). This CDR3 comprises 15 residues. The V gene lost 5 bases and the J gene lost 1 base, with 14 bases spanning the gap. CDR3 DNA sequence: TGTGCCAGCAGCACCCGACAGATACTCCAAGAGACCCAGTACTTC. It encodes CASSTRQILQETQYF.

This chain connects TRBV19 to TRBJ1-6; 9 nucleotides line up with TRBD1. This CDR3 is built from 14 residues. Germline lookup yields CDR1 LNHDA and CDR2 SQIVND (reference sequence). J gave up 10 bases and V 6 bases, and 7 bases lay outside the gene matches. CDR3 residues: CASSRGQGNSPLHF. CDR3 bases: TGTGCCAGTAGCCGCGGACAGGGGAACTCACCCCTCCACTTT.

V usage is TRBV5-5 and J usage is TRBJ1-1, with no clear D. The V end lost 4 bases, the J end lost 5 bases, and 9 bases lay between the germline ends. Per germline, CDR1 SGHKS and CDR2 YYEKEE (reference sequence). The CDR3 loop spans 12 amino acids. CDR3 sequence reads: CASSPGSTEAFF. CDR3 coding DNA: TGTGCCAGCAGCCCCGGTTCGACTGAAGCTTTCTTT.